The sequence of this T cell receptor beta chain was determined in a study of blood T cells in healthy people across ages. Across the study: Capturing about one barcoded beta molecule per two T cells was achieved by template switching.

This clonotype was observed a handful of times. A second PCR of about 7 to 12 cycles used a sample-barcoded 5' primer and a J-beta primer mix. TCRdb called the 5' RACE reads again in MiXCR, with one record for every CDR3 protein. The sample consists of 920,000 or so distinct CDR3 sequences, 40% to 55% of them appearing once. The receptor was isolated from a woman in her fifties or sixties in good health. Material: blood.

The chain's CDR3 is CASSLWGAGADNEQFF. The CDR3 DNA reads as TGCGCCAGCAGCTTGTGGGGAGCGGGAGCGGACAATGAGCAGTTCTTC. The chain joins TRBV5-1 to TRBJ2-1, with 8 bases fitting TRBD2. Unmatched junction bases numbered 8, after V lost 1 base and J lost 5 bases. The length of the CDR3 is 16 residues. Germline CDR1 is SGHRS and CDR2 is YFSETQ.